These T cell receptor beta chains were read from a single sample in a study of shared clonotypes between healthy human individuals. Profiling relied on immunoSEQ multiplex PCR, and the TCRdb table lists in-frame clones only, not all of them. The sample carries some 1.5 million clones, more than 95% recorded once. Sequencing used naive CD4+ T cells sorted from blood. The receptors were gathered from a man under 40 in good health. Both conserved end residues are part of each CDR3.

cdr3_aa	v_call	j_call
CASSLGGEQYF	TRBV5-4	TRBJ2-7
CASRTRGSGGKGEKLFF	TRBV28	TRBJ1-4
CASSADRVNEQFF	TRBV7-2	TRBJ2-1
CASSLARPGTSGNSYEQYF	TRBV7-8	TRBJ2-7
CASSVGPSGANVLTF	TRBV7-2	TRBJ2-6
CASSQLPASSNTGELFF	TRBV18	TRBJ2-2
CASTPPLSSGNTIYF	TRBV27	TRBJ1-3
CASSWGLAGVGYNEQFF	TRBV5-1	TRBJ2-1
CASRTDFGSSEQYF	TRBV2	TRBJ2-7
CASSHRGQAESSGYTF	TRBV4-3	TRBJ1-2
CAWTDRMNTEAFF	TRBV30	TRBJ1-1
CAWSVFQSRQVDTEAFF	TRBV30	TRBJ1-1
CASSRAEVAGTYEQYF	TRBV4-1	TRBJ2-7
CASTDRGREQYF	TRBV28	TRBJ2-7
CASSKSRGQGFSLDYTF	TRBV21-1	TRBJ1-2
CATSRDQGTYEQYF	TRBV15	TRBJ2-7
CASSSWDSQETQYF	TRBV5-1	TRBJ2-5
CASSPPRAGDGYTF	TRBV18	TRBJ1-2
CASSASRVGETQYF	TRBV25-1	TRBJ2-5
CSVTGPYQETQYF	TRBV29-1	TRBJ2-5
CASSLGQAINQPQHF	TRBV5-1	TRBJ1-5
CASSPSGTSGRTDTQYF	TRBV18	TRBJ2-3
CASSEFEEDPRNF	TRBV10-1	TRBJ2-7
CASSSRLGQHSYEQYF	TRBV7-2	TRBJ2-7
CASSKGGRSNTGELFF	TRBV11-3	TRBJ2-2
CASRAPVGGRAGELFF	TRBV11-3	TRBJ2-2
CASSLGQVNTEAFF	TRBV7-9	TRBJ1-1
CASSTVDEQYF	TRBV28	TRBJ2-7
CASSARTGANTEAFF	TRBV7-2	TRBJ1-1
CASSYFPDTGELFF	TRBV6-5	TRBJ2-2
CASSLVGTSGIGSYNEQFF	TRBV7-8	TRBJ2-1
CASSQRDTNYGYTF	TRBV4-1	TRBJ1-2
CASSSSGATDTQYF	TRBV7-3	TRBJ2-3
CASSPRLAGAPYEQYF	TRBV27	TRBJ2-7
CASSAGLAYYNEQFF	TRBV11-2	TRBJ2-1
CASSRLARDNEQFF	TRBV18	TRBJ2-1
CASKARDSAYEQYF	TRBV19	TRBJ2-7
CASGAGSYEQYF	TRBV7-9	TRBJ2-7
CASSRGTGRENQPQHF	TRBV18	TRBJ1-5
CASSLKGETQYF	TRBV7-9	TRBJ2-5
CASSQYRDRLAKNIQYF	TRBV27	TRBJ2-4